This T cell receptor beta chain was recorded in a study of T cells in women clearing cervical HPV infection. The overall study: Blood came at first lesion visit for cases, post-clearance for controls.

Turning to this clone: The read comes to an end 3 residues before the CDR3 does, leaving the germline J gene to fill in the end.

The assay was immunoSEQ multiplex PCR, and TCRdb's table has in-frame clones only and misses some. The sample includes about 40,000 clones. The ends were cut back, 2 bases at V and 8 bases at J, with 16 bases in the middle. The CDR3 runs 15 residues. Germline V gene lookup returns CDR1 KGHSH and CDR2 LQKENI. V is TRBV18 and J is TRBJ2-1; weak D call: TRBD1 (6 bases). Specimen: blood buffy coat. The sequence was obtained from a woman aged 18 to 75 with a cervical HPV16 infection that either progressed to CIN3+ or cleared (not recorded which). CDR3 in amino acids: CASSPTAEQGYEQFF. The part of the CDR3 DNA that was read is TGTGCCAGCTCACCAACCGCCGAACAGGGCTATGAG.